This T cell receptor beta chain was observed in a study of cytomegalovirus exposure and HLA in healthy donors. In germline, CDR1 is MDHEN, CDR2 SYDVKM. The CDR3 runs to 18 residues. The J segment lost 4 bases and the V segment lost 5 bases, leaving 14 bases of the junction unmatched. The PCR was carried out with 60 Vbeta primers and 13 Jbeta primers. The data were produced by immunoSEQ multiplex PCR, yet TCRdb's version contains in-frame clones alone and is incomplete. The sample includes 150,000 to 200,000 clones, 75% to 80% of them seen just once. The chain is built from TRBV28 and TRBJ2-5; 12 nucleotides align to TRBD2. Sequencing was done on a sample of PBMCs. This clonotype originated in a man aged 45-60 years in good health and CMV-seropositive. Here the CDR3 DNA reads TGTGCCAGCAGTGCCCCGGGGCTAGCGGGGGGGTGGGCAGAGACCCAGTACTTC. Translated, it gives CASSAPGLAGGWAETQYF.